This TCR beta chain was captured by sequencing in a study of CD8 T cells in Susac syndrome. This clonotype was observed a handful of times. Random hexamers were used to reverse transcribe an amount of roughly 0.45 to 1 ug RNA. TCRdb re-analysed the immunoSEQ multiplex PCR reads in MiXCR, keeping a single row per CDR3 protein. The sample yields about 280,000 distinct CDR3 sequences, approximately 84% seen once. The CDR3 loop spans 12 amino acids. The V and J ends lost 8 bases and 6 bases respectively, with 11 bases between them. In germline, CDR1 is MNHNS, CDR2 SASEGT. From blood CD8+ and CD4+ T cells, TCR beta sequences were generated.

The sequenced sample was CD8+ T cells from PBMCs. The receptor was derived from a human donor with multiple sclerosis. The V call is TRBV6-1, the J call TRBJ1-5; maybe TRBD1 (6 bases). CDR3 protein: CASGADSQPQHF. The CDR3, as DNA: TGTGCCAGCGGGGCGGACAGTCAGCCCCAGCATTTT.